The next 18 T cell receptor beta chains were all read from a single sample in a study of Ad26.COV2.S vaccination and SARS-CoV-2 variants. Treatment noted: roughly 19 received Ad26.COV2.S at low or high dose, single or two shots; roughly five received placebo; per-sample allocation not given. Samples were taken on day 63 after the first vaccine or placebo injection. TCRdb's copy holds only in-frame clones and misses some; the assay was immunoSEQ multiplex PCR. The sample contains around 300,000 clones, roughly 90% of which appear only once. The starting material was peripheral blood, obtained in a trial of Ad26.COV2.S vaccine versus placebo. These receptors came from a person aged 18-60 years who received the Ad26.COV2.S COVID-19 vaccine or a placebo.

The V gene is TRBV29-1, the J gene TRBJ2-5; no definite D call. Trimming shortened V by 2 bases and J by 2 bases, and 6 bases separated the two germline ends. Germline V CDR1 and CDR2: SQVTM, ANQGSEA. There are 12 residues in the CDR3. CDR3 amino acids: CSVEYVQETQYF. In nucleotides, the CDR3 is TGCAGCGTTGAATACGTACAAGAGACCCAGTACTTC.

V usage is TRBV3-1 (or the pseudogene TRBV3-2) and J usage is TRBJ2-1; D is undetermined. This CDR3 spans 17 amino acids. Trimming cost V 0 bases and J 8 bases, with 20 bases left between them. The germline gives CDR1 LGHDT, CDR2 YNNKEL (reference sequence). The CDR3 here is CASSQDLGENGLHEQFF. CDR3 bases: TGTGCCAGCAGCCAAGATCTGGGTGAGAACGGGTTGCATGAGCAGTTCTTC.

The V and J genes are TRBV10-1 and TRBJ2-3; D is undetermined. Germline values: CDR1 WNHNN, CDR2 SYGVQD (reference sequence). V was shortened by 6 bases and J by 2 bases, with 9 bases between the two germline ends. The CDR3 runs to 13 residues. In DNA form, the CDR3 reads TGCGCCAGCAGGGAGACCCACACAGATACGCAGTATTTT. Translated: CASRETHTDTQYF.

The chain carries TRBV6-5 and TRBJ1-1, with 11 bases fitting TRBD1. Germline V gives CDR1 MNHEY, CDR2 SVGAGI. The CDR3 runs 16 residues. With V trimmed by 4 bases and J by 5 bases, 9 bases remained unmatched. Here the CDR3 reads CASSSLGTGGQTEAFF. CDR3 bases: TGTGCCAGCAGTTCCCTCGGGACAGGGGGACAGACTGAAGCTTTCTTT.

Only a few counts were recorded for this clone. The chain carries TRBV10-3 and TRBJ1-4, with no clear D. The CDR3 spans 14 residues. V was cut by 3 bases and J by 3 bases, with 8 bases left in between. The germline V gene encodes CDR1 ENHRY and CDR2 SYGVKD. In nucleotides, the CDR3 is TGTGCCATCAGTGACGGGGTTTCTAATGAAAAACTGTTTTTT. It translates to CAISDGVSNEKLFF.

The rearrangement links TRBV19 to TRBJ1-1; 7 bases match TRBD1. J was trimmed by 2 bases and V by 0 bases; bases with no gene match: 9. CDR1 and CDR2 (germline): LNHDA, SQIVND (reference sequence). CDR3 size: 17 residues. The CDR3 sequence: CASSIDRTTGLNTEAFF. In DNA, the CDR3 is TGTGCCAGTAGTATAGACCGTACGACAGGGCTCAACACTGAAGCTTTCTTT.

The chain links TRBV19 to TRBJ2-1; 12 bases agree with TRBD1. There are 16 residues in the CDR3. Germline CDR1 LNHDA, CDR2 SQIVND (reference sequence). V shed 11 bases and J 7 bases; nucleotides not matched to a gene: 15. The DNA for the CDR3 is TGTGCCTCCTCCAGGGGACAGGGGGCGGCGGCGAATGAGCAGTTCTTC. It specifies CASSRGQGAAANEQFF.

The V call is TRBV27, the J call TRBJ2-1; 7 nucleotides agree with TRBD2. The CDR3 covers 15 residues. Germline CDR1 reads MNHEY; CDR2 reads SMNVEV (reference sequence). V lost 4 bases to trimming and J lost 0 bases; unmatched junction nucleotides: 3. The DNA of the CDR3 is TGTGCCAGCAGTTCGACTAGCTCCTCCTACAATGAGCAGTTCTTC. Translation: CASSSTSSSYNEQFF.

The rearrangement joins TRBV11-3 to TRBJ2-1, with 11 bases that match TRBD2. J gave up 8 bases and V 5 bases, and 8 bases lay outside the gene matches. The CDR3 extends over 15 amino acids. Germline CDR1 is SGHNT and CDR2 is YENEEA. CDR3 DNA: TGTGCCAGCAGCCGTACTAGCGGGAGTGGGGATGAGCAGTTCTTC. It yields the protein CASSRTSGSGDEQFF.

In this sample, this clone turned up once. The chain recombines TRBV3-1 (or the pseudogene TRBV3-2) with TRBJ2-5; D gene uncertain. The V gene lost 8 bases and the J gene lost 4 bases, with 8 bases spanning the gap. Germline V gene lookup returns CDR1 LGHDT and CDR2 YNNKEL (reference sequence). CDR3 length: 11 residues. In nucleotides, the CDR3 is TGTGCCAGCGGGGTAGGAGAGACCCAGTACTTC. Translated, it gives CASGVGETQYF.

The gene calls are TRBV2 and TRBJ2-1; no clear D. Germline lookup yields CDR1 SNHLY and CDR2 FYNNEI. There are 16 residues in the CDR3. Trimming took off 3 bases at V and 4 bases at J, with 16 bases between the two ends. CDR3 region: CASSETAVLGYNEQFF. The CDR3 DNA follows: TGTGCCAGCAGTGAGACGGCCGTTTTGGGGTACAATGAGCAGTTCTTC.

The CDR3 nucleotides are TGTGCCAGCAGCGTTTCCCCGGGGAGGGAGCAGTTCTTC. Protein product: CASSVSPGREQFF. The chain recombines TRBV9 with TRBJ2-1, with D tentatively TRBD2 (6 bases). There are 13 residues in the CDR3. The V gene lost 2 bases and the J gene lost 10 bases, with 13 bases spanning the gap. Germline-derived CDR1 and CDR2 are SGDLS and YYNGEE.

The CDR3 reads CASKRENTEAFF. The DNA for the CDR3 is TGTGCCAGCAAGCGCGAGAACACTGAAGCTTTCTTT. This chain connects TRBV6-5 to TRBJ1-1; D unresolved. CDR3 length: 12 residues. V dropped 7 bases and J dropped 1 base, with 7 bases sitting between them. The germline V gene encodes CDR1 MNHEY and CDR2 SVGAGI.

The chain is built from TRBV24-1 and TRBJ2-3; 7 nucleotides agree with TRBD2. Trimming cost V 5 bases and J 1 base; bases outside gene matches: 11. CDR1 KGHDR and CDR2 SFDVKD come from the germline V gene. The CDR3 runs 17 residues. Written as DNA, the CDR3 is TGTGCCACCAGTGGCAGCTCTAGCGGTAGAGGCACAGATACGCAGTATTTT. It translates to CATSGSSSGRGTDTQYF.

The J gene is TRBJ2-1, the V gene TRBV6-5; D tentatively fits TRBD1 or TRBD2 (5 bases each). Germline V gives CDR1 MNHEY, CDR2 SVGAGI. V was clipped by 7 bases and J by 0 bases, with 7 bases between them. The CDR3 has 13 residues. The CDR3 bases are TGTGCCAGCAAGGGGAGCTCCTACAATGAGCAGTTCTTC. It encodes CASKGSSYNEQFF.

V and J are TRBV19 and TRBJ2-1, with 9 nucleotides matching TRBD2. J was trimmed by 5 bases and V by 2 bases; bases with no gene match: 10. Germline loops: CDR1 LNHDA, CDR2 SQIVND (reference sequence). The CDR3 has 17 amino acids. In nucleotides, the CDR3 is TGTGCCAGTAGTATACTCGGCGGGAGGGCCAGAAACAATGAGCAGTTCTTC. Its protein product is CASSILGGRARNNEQFF. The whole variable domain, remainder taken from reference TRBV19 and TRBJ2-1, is DGGITQSPKYLFRKEGQNVTLSCEQNLNHDAMYWYRQDPGQGLRLIYYSQIVNDFQKGDIAEGYSVSREKKESFPLTVTSAQKNPTAFYLCASSILGGRARNNEQFFGPGTRLTVL.

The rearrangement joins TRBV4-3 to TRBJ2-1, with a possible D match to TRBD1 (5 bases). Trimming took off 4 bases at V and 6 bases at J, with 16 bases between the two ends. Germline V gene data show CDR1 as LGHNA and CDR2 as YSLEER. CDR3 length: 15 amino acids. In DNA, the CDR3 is TGCGCCAGCAGCCCAAGTGAAGGGGAACTCAATGAGCAGTTCTTC. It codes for CASSPSEGELNEQFF.

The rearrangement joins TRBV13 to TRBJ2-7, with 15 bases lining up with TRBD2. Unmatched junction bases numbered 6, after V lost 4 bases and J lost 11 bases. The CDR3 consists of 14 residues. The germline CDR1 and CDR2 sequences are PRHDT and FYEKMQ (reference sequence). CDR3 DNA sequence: TGTGCCAGCAGCTCTGGGACTAGCGGGAGGATCAAGTACGTC. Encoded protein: CASSSGTSGRIKYV.